This is a list of T cell receptor beta chains from one sample in a study of tumor-infiltrating lymphocytes in primary liver carcinoma. One entry per CDR3 protein, called by TCRdb with MiXCR from the multiplex PCR reads. The table shows 300,000 to 400,000 distinct CDR3 sequences, with less than 75% occurring only once. Specimen: peripheral blood. Every receptor here comes from a man aged 35 to 55 with primary liver carcinoma and hepatitis B virus infection. Each CDR3 is given with its conserved first and last residue. The order of the fields is clone size, J gene, V gene, D gene, CDR3 protein, CDR3 DNA. The D gene is left open where the match is weak. Part of the rows lack a size; the others show once, few, many or a class for expanded clones.

clone size: once
J gene: TRBJ2-7
V gene: TRBV5-1
D gene: TRBD1
CDR3 protein: CASSPGQGETTGEQYF
CDR3 DNA: TGCGCCAGCAGTCCCGGACAGGGGGAAACTACTGGTGAGCAGTACTTC

clone size: NA
J gene: TRBJ2-3
V gene: TRBV11-2
D gene: NA
CDR3 protein: CASSLAFVDVKDTQYF
CDR3 DNA: TGTGCCAGCAGCTTAGCGTTCGTTGACGTGAAAGATACGCAGTATTTT

clone size: NA
J gene: TRBJ2-1
V gene: TRBV6-5
D gene: TRBD2
CDR3 protein: CASWERDYNEQFF
CDR3 DNA: TGTGCCAGTTGGGAGCGGGACTACAATGAGCAGTTCTTC

clone size: NA
J gene: TRBJ1-1
V gene: TRBV11-2
D gene: TRBD1
CDR3 protein: CASGEQGGGTEAFF
CDR3 DNA: TGTGCCAGCGGCGAACAGGGAGGGGGCACTGAAGCTTTCTTC

clone size: many
J gene: TRBJ2-7
V gene: TRBV29-1
D gene: NA
CDR3 protein: CSVESEYEQYF
CDR3 DNA: TGCAGCGTTGAGAGCGAATACGAGCAGTACTTC

clone size: few
J gene: TRBJ1-1
V gene: TRBV4-2
D gene: NA
CDR3 protein: CASSLVPAGGTEAFF
CDR3 DNA: TGTGCCAGCAGCCTAGTTCCGGCCGGAGGAACTGAAGCTTTCTTT

clone size: NA
J gene: TRBJ2-7
V gene: TRBV11-1
D gene: NA
CDR3 protein: CASSLGMFYEQYF
CDR3 DNA: TGTGCCAGCAGCTTGGGCATGTTCTACGAACAGTACTTC

clone size: NA
J gene: TRBJ2-1
V gene: TRBV12-3/TRBV12-4
D gene: TRBD2
CDR3 protein: CDSSSSGSSYSEQFF
CDR3 DNA: TGTGACAGCAGTTCTAGCGGGAGCTCCTACAGTGAGCAGTTCTTC

clone size: NA
J gene: TRBJ2-1
V gene: TRBV5-4
D gene: NA
CDR3 protein: CASSLTAALYNEQFF
CDR3 DNA: TGTGCCAGCAGCTTGACAGCGGCCCTCTACAATGAGCAGTTCTTC

clone size: many
J gene: TRBJ2-6
V gene: TRBV12-3/TRBV12-4
D gene: NA
CDR3 protein: CASSFGEPGANVLTF
CDR3 DNA: TGTGCCAGCAGTTTCGGGGAACCCGGGGCCAACGTCCTGACTTTC

clone size: NA
J gene: TRBJ2-1
V gene: TRBV29-1
D gene: NA
CDR3 protein: CSGGGLRTNEQFF
CDR3 DNA: TGCAGCGGAGGAGGACTCCGGACTAATGAGCAGTTCTTC

clone size: NA
J gene: TRBJ2-3
V gene: TRBV5-4
D gene: NA
CDR3 protein: CASSGIAPTDTQYF
CDR3 DNA: TGTGCCAGCAGCGGGATAGCTCCCACAGATACGCAGTATTTT

clone size: NA
J gene: TRBJ2-5
V gene: TRBV5-5
D gene: NA
CDR3 protein: CASSVTGAVRQTQYF
CDR3 DNA: TGTGCCAGCAGCGTAACCGGGGCCGTACGCCAGACCCAGTACTTC

clone size: few
J gene: TRBJ2-5
V gene: TRBV11-2
D gene: NA
CDR3 protein: CASSQTVGQETQYF
CDR3 DNA: TGTGCAAGCAGTCAGACAGTGGGACAAGAGACCCAGTACTTC

clone size: NA
J gene: TRBJ1-5
V gene: TRBV28
D gene: NA
CDR3 protein: CASSTGRINQPQHF
CDR3 DNA: TGTGCCAGCAGTACGGGACGGATCAATCAGCCCCAGCATTTT

clone size: many
J gene: TRBJ2-7
V gene: TRBV6-1
D gene: TRBD2
CDR3 protein: CASSPTSESSYEQYF
CDR3 DNA: TGTGCCAGCAGTCCGACTAGCGAGAGCTCCTACGAGCAGTACTTC

clone size: few
J gene: TRBJ2-7
V gene: TRBV5-4
D gene: NA
CDR3 protein: CASSFGKSSYEQYF
CDR3 DNA: TGTGCCAGCAGCTTCGGGAAAAGCTCCTACGAGCAGTACTTC

clone size: many
J gene: TRBJ2-3
V gene: TRBV6-5
D gene: TRBD1
CDR3 protein: CASSPTGGRDTQYF
CDR3 DNA: TGTGCCAGCAGTCCTACAGGGGGACGAGATACGCAGTATTTT

clone size: NA
J gene: TRBJ2-6
V gene: TRBV11-2
D gene: NA
CDR3 protein: CASTSSFWANVLTF
CDR3 DNA: TGTGCCAGCACGTCCTCCTTTTGGGCCAACGTCCTGACTTTC

clone size: NA
J gene: TRBJ2-7
V gene: TRBV29-1
D gene: NA
CDR3 protein: CSVGSDYEQYF
CDR3 DNA: TGCAGCGTTGGTTCGGATTACGAGCAGTACTTC